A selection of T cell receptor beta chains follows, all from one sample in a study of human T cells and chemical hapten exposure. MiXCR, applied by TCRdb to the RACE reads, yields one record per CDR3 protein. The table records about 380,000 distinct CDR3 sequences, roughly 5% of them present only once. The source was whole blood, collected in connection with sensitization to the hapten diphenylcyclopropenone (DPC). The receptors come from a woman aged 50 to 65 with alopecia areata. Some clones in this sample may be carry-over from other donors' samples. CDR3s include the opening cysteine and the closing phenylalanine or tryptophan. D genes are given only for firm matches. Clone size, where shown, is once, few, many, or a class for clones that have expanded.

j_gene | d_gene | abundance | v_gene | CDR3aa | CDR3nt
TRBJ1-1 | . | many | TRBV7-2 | CASSLAGRGAEAFF | TGTGCCAGCAGCTTAGCGGGCAGGGGCGCTGAAGCTTTCTTT
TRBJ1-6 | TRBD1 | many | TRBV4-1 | CASSPFGQGDSPLHF | TGCGCCAGCAGCCCGTTTGGACAGGGAGATTCACCCCTCCACTTT
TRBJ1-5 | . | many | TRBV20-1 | CSASDQWGNQPQHF | TGCAGTGCTTCGGACCAGTGGGGCAATCAGCCCCAGCATTTT
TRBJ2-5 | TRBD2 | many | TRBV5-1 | CASSLGRGGLKTQYF | TGCGCCAGCAGCTTGGGACGGGGGGGCCTAAAGACCCAGTACTTC
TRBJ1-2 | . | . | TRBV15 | CATSRGSFWGYTF | TGTGCCACCAGCAGAGGAAGCTTCTGGGGCTACACCTTC
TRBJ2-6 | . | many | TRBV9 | CASSAAGANVLTF | TGTGCCAGCAGCGCCGCTGGGGCCAACGTCCTGACTTTC
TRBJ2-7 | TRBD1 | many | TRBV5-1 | CASSLGDSTYEQYF | TGCGCCAGCAGCTTGGGGGACAGCACTTACGAGCAGTACTTC
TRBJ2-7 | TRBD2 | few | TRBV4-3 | CASSQEGLAGYEQYF | TGCGCCAGCAGCCAAGAAGGGCTAGCGGGGTACGAGCAGTACTTC
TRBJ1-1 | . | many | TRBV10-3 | CAISESTGNTEAFF | TGTGCCATCAGTGAGTCGACAGGGAACACTGAAGCTTTCTTT
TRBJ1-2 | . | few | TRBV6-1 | CASSEVGRANYGYTF | TGTGCCAGCAGTGAAGTTGGCAGAGCTAACTATGGCTACACCTTC
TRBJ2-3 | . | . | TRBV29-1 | CSVESDTDTQYF | TGCAGCGTTGAATCAGACACAGATACGCAGTATTTT
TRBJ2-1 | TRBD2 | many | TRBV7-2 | CASSLAGQAGSYNEQFF | TGTGCCAGCAGCTTAGCGGGGCAAGCGGGATCCTACAATGAGCAGTTCTTC
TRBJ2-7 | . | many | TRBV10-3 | CAISESGRRAGEQYF | TGTGCCATCAGTGAGTCGGGCAGGCGAGCCGGGGAGCAGTACTTC
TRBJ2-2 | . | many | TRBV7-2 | CASSRPSNTGELFF | TGTGCCAGCAGCCGCCCTTCGAACACCGGGGAGCTGTTTTTT
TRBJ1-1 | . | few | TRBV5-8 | CASSSRGFTNTEAFF | TGTGCCAGCAGCTCCAGGGGATTTACGAACACTGAAGCTTTCTTT
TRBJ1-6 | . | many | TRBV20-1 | CSASRGADSNSPLHF | TGCAGTGCTAGCAGAGGGGCTGACAGTAATTCACCCCTCCACTTT
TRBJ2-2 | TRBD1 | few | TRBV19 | CASNMRTGLDGELFF | TGTGCCAGTAACATGAGGACAGGGCTCGACGGGGAGCTGTTTTTT
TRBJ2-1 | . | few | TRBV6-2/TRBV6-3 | CASSYSIGRTYNEQFF | TGTGCCAGCAGTTACTCGATTGGCCGAACCTACAATGAGCAGTTCTTC
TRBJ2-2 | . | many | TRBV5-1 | CASSYDLGELFF | TGCGCCAGCAGCTACGACCTAGGGGAGCTGTTTTTT
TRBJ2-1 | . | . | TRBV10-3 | CAISGGGPPSSYNEQFF | TGTGCCATCAGTGGAGGCGGACCGCCGAGCTCCTACAATGAGCAGTTCTTC
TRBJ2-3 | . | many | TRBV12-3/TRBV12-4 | CASSLGSGSTDTQYF | TGTGCCAGCAGTTTAGGCTCCGGTAGCACAGATACGCAGTATTTT
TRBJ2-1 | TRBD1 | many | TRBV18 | CASSPQGQGQDEQFF | TGTGCCAGCTCACCGCAGGGACAGGGGCAAGATGAGCAGTTCTTC
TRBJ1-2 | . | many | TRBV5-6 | CASSLRAGSDEYGYTF | TGTGCCAGCAGCTTGCGGGCAGGGTCGGATGAGTATGGCTACACCTTC
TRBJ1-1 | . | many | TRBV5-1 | CASSPRTVNTEAFF | TGCGCCAGCAGCCCGCGAACAGTGAACACTGAAGCTTTCTTT